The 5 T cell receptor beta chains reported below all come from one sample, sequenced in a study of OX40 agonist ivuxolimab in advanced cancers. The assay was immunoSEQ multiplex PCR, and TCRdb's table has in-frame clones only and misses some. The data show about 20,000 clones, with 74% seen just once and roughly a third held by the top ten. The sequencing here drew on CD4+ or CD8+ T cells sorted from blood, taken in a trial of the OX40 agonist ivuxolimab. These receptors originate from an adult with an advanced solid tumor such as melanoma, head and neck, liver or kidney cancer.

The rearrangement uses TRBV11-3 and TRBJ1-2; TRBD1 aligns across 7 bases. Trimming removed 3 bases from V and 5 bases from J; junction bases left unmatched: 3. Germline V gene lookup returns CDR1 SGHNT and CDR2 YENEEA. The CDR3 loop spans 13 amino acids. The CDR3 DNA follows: TGTGCCAGCAGCTTCAAGACAGGGTATGGCTACACCTTC. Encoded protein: CASSFKTGYGYTF.

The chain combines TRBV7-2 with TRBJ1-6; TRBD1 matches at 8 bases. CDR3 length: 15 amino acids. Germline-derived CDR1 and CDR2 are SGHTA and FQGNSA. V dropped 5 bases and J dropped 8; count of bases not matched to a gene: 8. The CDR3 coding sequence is TGTGCCAGCAGCGCCCTGACAGGGGCCGATTCACCCCTCCACTTT. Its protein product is CASSALTGADSPLHF. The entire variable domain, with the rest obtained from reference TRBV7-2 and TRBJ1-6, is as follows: GAGVSQSPSNKVTEKGKDVELRCDPISGHTALYWYRQSLGQGLEFLIYFQGNSAPDKSGLPSDRFSAERTGGSVSTLTIQRTQQEDSAVYLCASSALTGADSPLHFGNGTRLTVT.

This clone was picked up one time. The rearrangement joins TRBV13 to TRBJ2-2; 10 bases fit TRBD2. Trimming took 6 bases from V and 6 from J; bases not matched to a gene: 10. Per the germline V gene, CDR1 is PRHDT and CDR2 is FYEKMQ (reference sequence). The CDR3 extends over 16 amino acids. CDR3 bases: TGTGCCAGCAGTCTGCCGAGGACTAGCGGCGCCGGGGAGCTGTTTTTT. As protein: CASSLPRTSGAGELFF.

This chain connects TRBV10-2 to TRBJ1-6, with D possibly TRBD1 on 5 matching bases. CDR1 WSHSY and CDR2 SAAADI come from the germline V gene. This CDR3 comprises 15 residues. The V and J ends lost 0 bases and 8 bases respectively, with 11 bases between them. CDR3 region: CASSESAGDHSPLHF. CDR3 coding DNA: TGCGCCAGCAGTGAGTCAGCGGGGGATCATTCACCCCTCCACTTT.

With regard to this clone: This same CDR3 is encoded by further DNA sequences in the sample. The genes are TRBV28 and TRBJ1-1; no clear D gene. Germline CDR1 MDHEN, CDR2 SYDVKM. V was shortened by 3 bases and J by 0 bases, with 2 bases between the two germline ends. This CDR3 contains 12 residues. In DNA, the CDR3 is TGTGCCAGCAGTTTCGTGAACACTGAAGCTTTCTTT. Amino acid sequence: CASSFVNTEAFF.